This T cell receptor (beta chain) was captured in a study of cytomegalovirus exposure and HLA in healthy donors (dated by TCRdb to about 2017). About the investigation overall: An earlier analysis of a few hundred of the donors reported over 250 Gb of sequence data and approximately 120 million unique TCR beta sequences obtained from roughly 170 million T cells. An early release covering 550 to 650 HLA-typed donors comprised about 300 gigabases of sequencing data and tens of millions of unique TCR sequences. Among the roughly 410 genotyped donors, about 85% belonged to the genetic ancestry cluster associated with self-reported Caucasian donors. The study aimed to test whether cataloging public T cell receptors could reveal signatures of past pathogen exposure. The study used immunosequencing to profile the T cell repertoires of 600 to 850 subjects and linked those repertoires to cytomegalovirus serostatus. A separate validation cohort of 100 to 150 different subjects was used in addition to the roughly 700-subject first cohort. The study combined high-throughput TCR immunosequencing, statistical association of individual TCRs with disease status, and machine learning to predict cytomegalovirus infection status. In a later analysis, previously published TCR beta repertoires from more than 500 donors were re-analyzed and high-resolution HLA genotyping was added so that TCR occurrence patterns could be studied. Rather than using new phenotypic data, the later analysis identified candidate immune exposures from TCR beta sequences and from how often those sequences occurred across donors. To decide whether each TCR beta V gene segment behaved as functional or pseudogenic, an earlier analysis of several hundred of the donors relied on high-throughput TCR beta sequencing. Donor age, sex, ethnicity and CMV serostatus were collected together with the repertoire data. Genome-wide SNP genotypes for about three fifths of the roughly 700 donors were used in a later genetic analysis, which treated that subset as a discovery cohort. Every discovery cohort repertoire had been produced on one sequencing platform. HLA typing included class I and class II loci at four-digit resolution. The number of donors typed differed by locus, with about 620-630 for A, B, C, DRB1 and DQB1, roughly 520 for DQA1, 606 for DPA1, and some 450 for DPB1. Four to six DR-DQ haplotypes were handled as single units for association and clustering because linkage in the cohort was strong. Among 300 to 500 genotyped donors of the cohort, an average of approximately 240,000 unique TCR beta nucleotide sequences was sequenced per donor, of which roughly 17% were non-productive. What the study reported, not specific to this receptor: A further reported finding was that TCR beta sequences accurately predicted the HLA-A and HLA-B alleles for most subjects in the first cohort. A later analysis found that HLA-associated TCR beta chains were more clonally expanded and had lower generation probabilities than equally common non-associated chains. A later genetic analysis reported fewer N-insertions in productive TCRs among donors in an Asian-associated ancestry cluster than the approximately 670-donor mean. Because counts were too low, about 15 rarely observed V segments, including chromosome 9 orphons, were left out of the earlier analysis of about 620 of the donors. The presence/absence analyses assumed that sequencing depth was roughly uniform across donors, and that assumption may not be true. The authors suggested that the approach could potentially be generalized to other disease states and immunological phenotypes. In a later analysis, several top co-occurrence clusters were reported to appear linked to parvovirus B19, influenza, CMV and Epstein-Barr virus. When HLA alleles, especially DR and DQ, strongly co-occurred, attributing TCR associations to individual alleles was difficult. HLA typing was unavailable for some donors at each locus, so association tests used only the typed subset. A group of highly shared sequence variants was considered likely to be a technical artifact of the sequencing pipeline. A few of the identified cytomegalovirus-associated TCR beta chains were confirmed in vitro to be specific for cytomegalovirus antigens. Only TCR beta chains were sequenced in this cohort, and the absence of alpha or paired-chain data limited detectable features. In an earlier analysis of under 600 of the donors, most TCR beta V segments were observed in productive rearrangements about 90% or about 30% of the time, broadly matching IMGT annotations. A later analysis found that most CMV-associated TCR beta chains appeared HLA-restricted, with HLA associations seemingly driven largely by CMV exposure. In a later genetic analysis, a missense DCLRE1C variant was associated with V-gene and J-gene trimming of TCR beta chains, and the association was replicated in an independent cohort. The 87-base-pair reads could not distinguish some IMGT-functional V segments, including TRBV6-2 and TRBV6-3, so those segments were excluded. CMV serostatus was the only immune exposure information available for the cohort. Correlated functional status among segregating V segments might be attributable to linkage disequilibrium, but an unknown experimental factor could not be ruled out. The classifier was reported to diagnose cytomegalovirus status with high specificity and sensitivity in both the original cohort and the validation cohort. While some public TCRs were present in many individuals, most TCR sequences turned up only very rarely across donors. Specific HLA alleles were associated with 16,951 TCR beta sequences at a false discovery rate of 0.05 in a later analysis. In the study, some 180 TCR beta chains were listed as associated with cytomegalovirus. In a later analysis, TCR association rates were found to vary across HLA loci, with the most associated TCRs seen for DRB1 alleles and the fewest for HLA-C alleles.

Library creation used the immunoSEQ multiplex PCR assay. For the multiplex PCR, a mixture combining 60 forward primers for TCR Vbeta segments and 13 reverse primers for TCR Jbeta segments was used. The CDR3 region of rearranged TCR beta genes was amplified from genomic DNA with a multiplex PCR assay. On the Illumina HiSeq System, the amplified TCR beta libraries were sequenced as 87-base-pair reads. The authors' pipeline ran thus. A later analysis tallied 75 million to 85 million unique TCR beta chains across the 650 to 750 repertoires, and around 12 million of those chains were shared by two or more donors. Raw reads were error-corrected and collapsed into unique sequences by a nearest-neighbor algorithm in which closely related sequences were merged to remove PCR and sequencing errors. To assign V, D and J gene segments, CDR3 sequences were aligned to IMGT reference sequences. For a sequence to be retained, a match of at least six nucleotides was required to both a V gene segment and a J gene segment. A rearrangement was called productive if the CDR3 had no stop codons and remained in frame with V and J, and every other rearrangement was called non-productive. Following IMGT convention, CDR3 was defined as the stretch from the second conserved V-encoded cysteine to the conserved J-encoded phenylalanine. The earlier analysis of about 640 of the donors excluded any sequence lacking an unambiguous match to a single V gene segment. An earlier analysis of 450 to 650 of the donors called V segments functional above 56.7% productive rearrangements and segregating when the between-donor standard deviation exceeded 5%. A statistical classification framework was built to diagnose cytomegalovirus status from the catalog of TCR beta chain sequences. In a later analysis, TCR nucleotide sequences were compared against IMGT/GENE-DB human TR gene sequences so that V and J genes could be assigned. A later analysis assigned CDR3 sequences and most-parsimonious VDJ recombination scenarios with the TCRdist pipeline. A later analysis defined each TCR beta chain by its CDR3 amino acid sequence plus V-gene family, and excluded reads lacking a unique V-gene family. As a way to deal with suspected cross-contamination and a sequencing artifact, a later analysis dropped 450 to 600 nucleotide sequences that were highly shared and had low generation probability. For each public chain, a later analysis derived a clonal expansion index from normalized ranks of inferred template counts within each repertoire. In a later analysis, generation probabilities were computed with a VDJ recombination model fitted to out-of-frame rearrangements, and the resulting probabilities were checked against IGoR. Hypergeometric tests were used in a later analysis to score TCR-TCR, TCR-HLA and TCR-CMV co-occurrence, with a repertoire-size bias correction applied to the TCR pairs. In a later analysis, false discovery rates were estimated by permuting HLA or CMV assignments 20 times. In a later analysis, co-occurring TCRs were grouped with DBSCAN, and TCRdist sequence similarity was added when clustering was performed within HLA-allele-positive subsets. Repertoires with fewer than 30,000 or more than 120,000 public chains, plus five repertoires with anomalous nucleotide sharing, were excluded from co-occurrence clustering. TCRdb limited this immuneACCESS table to in-frame rearrangements with V and J called. A share of clones is missing; checked studies link under half to unresolved V genes, and the rest is unexplained. The V and J calls and the clone size are those of that table, but D and trimming were determined from the DNA. The sample includes some 150,000 clones, with approximately 81% observed a single time. In total, the top ten clones hold 5.5% to 8% of the sample.

As regards this clone: Its antigen remains unidentified. No much larger clone is present one base from it, and per-base qualities are unavailable.

Including cysteine and phenylalanine, the CDR3 has 14 amino acids. The retained sequence is limited to the CDR3, 42 bases, with the frame set at the first base. Cut back by 4 bases and 8 bases, the V and J ends lie 15 bases apart. CDR1 SGHRS and CDR2 YFSETQ are derived from the germline V gene. The cohort comprised 550 to 700 healthy bone marrow donors. At the time of sampling, all cohort members were nominally healthy, though unrecorded immune exposures were likely present. The donor tested CMV seropositive and was one of the 289 seropositive cohort members. A peripheral blood sample was provided by each donor, and peripheral blood mononuclear cells were used for TCR beta sequencing. Genomic DNA was extracted from the blood cell samples with the Qiagen DNeasy Blood Extraction Kit.

The sequencing input was PBMCs. The receptor's source is a woman younger than 45 in good health and CMV-seropositive. This sequence uses TRBV5-1 and TRBJ1-4; a weak D assignment points to TRBD1 (6 bases agree). The sequenced DNA: TGCGCCAGCAGCAAAGACAGGCCGAGGGAAAAACTGTTTTTT. This encodes CASSKDRPREKLFF.